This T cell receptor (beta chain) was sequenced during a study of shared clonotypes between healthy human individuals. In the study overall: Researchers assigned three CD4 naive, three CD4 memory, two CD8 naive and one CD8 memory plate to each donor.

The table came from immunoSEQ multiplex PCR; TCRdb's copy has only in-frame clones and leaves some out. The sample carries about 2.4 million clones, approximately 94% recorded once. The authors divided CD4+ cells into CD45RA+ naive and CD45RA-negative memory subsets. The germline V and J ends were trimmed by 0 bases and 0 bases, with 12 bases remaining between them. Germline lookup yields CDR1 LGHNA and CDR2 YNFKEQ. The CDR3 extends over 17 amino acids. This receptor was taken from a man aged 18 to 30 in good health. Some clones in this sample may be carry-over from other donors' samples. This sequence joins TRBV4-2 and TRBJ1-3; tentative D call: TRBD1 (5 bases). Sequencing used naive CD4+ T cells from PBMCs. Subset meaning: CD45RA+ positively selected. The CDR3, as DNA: TGTGCCAGCAGCCAAGAGGGGCAGCCGAGCTCTGGAAACACCATATATTTT. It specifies CASSQEGQPSSGNTIYF.